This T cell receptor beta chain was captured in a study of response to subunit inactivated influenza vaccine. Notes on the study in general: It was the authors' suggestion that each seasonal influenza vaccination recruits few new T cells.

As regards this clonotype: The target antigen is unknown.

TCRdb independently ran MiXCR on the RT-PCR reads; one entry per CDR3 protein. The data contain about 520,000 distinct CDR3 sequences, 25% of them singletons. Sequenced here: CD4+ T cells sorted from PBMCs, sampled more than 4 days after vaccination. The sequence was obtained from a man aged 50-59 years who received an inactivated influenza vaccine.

The CDR3 DNA sequence: TGCAGCGTTGTCATCGGGACAGCGAACACTGAAGCTTTCTTT. Amino acid sequence: CSVVIGTANTEAFF. The V gene is TRBV29-1, the J gene TRBJ1-1; TRBD1 matches at 7 bases. Germline-derived CDR1 and CDR2 are SQVTM and ANQGSEA. V shed 4 bases, J shed 1 base, and the junction held 6 bases outside the gene matches. The CDR3 is made up of 14 amino acids. Full variable domain (rest looked up from reference TRBV29-1 and TRBJ1-1): SAVISQKPSRDICQRGTSLTIQCQVDSQVTMMFWYRQQPGQSLTLIATANQGSEATYESGFVIDKFPISRPNLTFSTLTVSNMSPEDSSIYLCSVVIGTANTEAFFGQGTRLTVV.